This T cell receptor (beta chain) appears in the sequencing data of a study of blood T cells in healthy people across ages. Study results and limitations: It was held that the diversity estimates obtained from one million T cells were underestimates.

CDR1 and CDR2 (germline): SQVTM, ANQGSEA. V lost 4 bases and J lost 2, with 15 bases in between. The CDR3 contains 14 residues. The donors, all healthy, were Caucasians living in Russia, aged about 6 to 90. Only a few counts were recorded for this clonotype. Antigen: not known. Together with a sample-barcoded 5' primer, a J-beta primer mix was included in a second PCR lasting 7 to 11 cycles. TCRdb re-derived calls from the 5' RACE reads in MiXCR, one entry per CDR3 protein. The sample lists hundreds of thousands of distinct CDR3 sequences, 58% occurring once. This receptor was taken from a man aged 25-40 years in good health. The sequencing input was blood. The chain couples TRBV29-1 to TRBJ2-7, with D possibly TRBD1 on 5 matching bases. Written as DNA, the CDR3 is TGCAGCGTTGTTGACTTGACAGCCCCCTACGAGCAGTACTTC. This gives the protein CSVVDLTAPYEQYF.